This T cell receptor beta chain was identified during a study of T cell responses to AZD1222 COVID-19 vaccine. Whole-study findings and limits: The breadth and depth of Spike-specific TCRs increased once two AZD1222 doses had been given. A mostly white British donor set with more females was recruited, and clonal diversity was possibly underestimated. Epitopes outside B.1.351 and B.1.1.7 mutated regions reportedly drew nearly half of spike TCRs.

Assay: immunoSEQ multiplex PCR; the TCRdb copy retains only in-frame clones and omits some. Among 150,000 to 200,000 clones listed, 85% to 90% were seen once. This clone showed up just a few times. As yet, its antigen is unknown. The TCR sequence derives from an adult in good health. The sample consisted of peripheral blood, taken on day 0 of MenACWY control vaccination.

CDR3 bases: TGTGCCATCAGTGCGACTAACACCTCTGGGGCCAACGTCCTGACTTTC. It is translated as CAISATNTSGANVLTF. The genes are TRBV10-3 and TRBJ2-6, with D possibly matching TRBD2 (5 bases). The CDR3 is 16 amino acids. CDR1 ENHRY and CDR2 SYGVKD come from the germline V gene. V dropped 4 bases and J dropped 0 bases, with 10 bases sitting between them.